Reported below is one T cell receptor beta chain. There are a few counts of this clonotype. This clone's antigen is unknown. There are no base qualities to consult, and no much larger clone falls within one base. The data were obtained in a study of post-analysis software for immune sequencing data (dated by TCRdb to the mid-2010s). Context from the whole study: Relapsing-remitting, secondary progressive and progressive-relapsing multiple sclerosis were recorded as disease courses, and subtype annotation was lacking for some patients. Patient repertoires were compared against ten to twelve previously published healthy control repertoires from donors aged roughly 6 to 26 years. A subset of samples was prepared in parallel using single-end sample barcoding, then pooled and co-amplified after Illumina adapter ligation.

To demonstrate the VDJtools post-analysis software, the study profiled TCR beta repertoires from the peripheral blood of some 13 young patients with multiple sclerosis. Multiple sclerosis patients were children and adolescents aged roughly 6 to 16 years. The library relied on PCR. These reads were obtained on an Illumina HiSeq 2500. To reduce PCR and sequencing biases, unique molecular identifiers were incorporated into the TCR beta cDNA libraries. Approximately 500,000 cDNA molecules were obtained for every 1 to 10 million input T cells, so each molecule roughly corresponded to one T cell. Patient libraries were prepared and sequenced with the same protocol used for the earlier healthy control dataset. Within a given batch, samples were prepared together, multiplexed and sequenced on the same HiSeq lane. In the authors' own workflow: MIGEC was used to process the raw barcoded reads, and molecular identifier groups with only a single read were discarded before consensus assembly and CDR3 extraction. VDJtools was used for post-analysis of the clonotype tables, with diversity normalized by down-sampling every dataset to the smallest sample size. In repertoire overlap clustering, CDR3 amino acid sequences, but not nucleotide sequences, were matched to correct batch-related cross-sample contamination. Starting from the raw public reads, TCRdb applied fastp trimming at Q25, assembled clones with MiXCR and retained in-frame beta chains. For every CDR3 protein sequence, its rows merge into one entry that carries the most common genes and DNA. It is TCRdb's table, rather than the study itself, that gives the V and J calls and clone size. The sample includes about 570,000 distinct CDR3 sequences, with approximately 34% observed a single time. Clones ranked in the top ten supply 4.5% to 7.5% of the sample.

General findings and caveats noted by the study authors: Significantly lower normalized Chao1 diversity was found in multiple sclerosis patients than in controls, suggesting substantial peripheral T-cell clonal expansion. Direct clustering with F measure showed strong co-clustering of samples prepared in the same batch, prompting a batch-effect correction. The multiple sclerosis patient group was slightly younger than the control group.

This sequence was found in a girl under 18 with multiple sclerosis. The sequencing sample was made of blood.

The CDR3 has the sequence CASSLAQGVAYEQYF. The nucleotide sequence reads as follows: TGCGCCAGCAGCTTAGCACAGGGGGTCGCCTACGAGCAGTACTTC. The V gene is TRBV5-1 and the J gene is TRBJ2-7; 8 bases in between match TRBD1. From a lookup of the germline V gene, CDR1 and CDR2 are SGHRS and YFSETQ. From its cysteine to its phenylalanine, the CDR3 spans 15 amino acids. The CDR3 DNA has 45 bases and is translated from base 1. V and J are trimmed by 2 bases and 2 bases, and the gene matches miss 6 bases of the junction. The full variable domain, with segments outside the CDR3 supplied by the reference TRBV5-1 and TRBJ2-7 proteins, appears as KAGVTQTPRYLIKTRGQQVTLSCSPISGHRSVSWYQQTPGQGLQFLFEYFSETQRNKGNFPGRFSGRQFSNSRSEMNVSTLELGDSALYLCASSLAQGVAYEQYFGPGTRLTVT.